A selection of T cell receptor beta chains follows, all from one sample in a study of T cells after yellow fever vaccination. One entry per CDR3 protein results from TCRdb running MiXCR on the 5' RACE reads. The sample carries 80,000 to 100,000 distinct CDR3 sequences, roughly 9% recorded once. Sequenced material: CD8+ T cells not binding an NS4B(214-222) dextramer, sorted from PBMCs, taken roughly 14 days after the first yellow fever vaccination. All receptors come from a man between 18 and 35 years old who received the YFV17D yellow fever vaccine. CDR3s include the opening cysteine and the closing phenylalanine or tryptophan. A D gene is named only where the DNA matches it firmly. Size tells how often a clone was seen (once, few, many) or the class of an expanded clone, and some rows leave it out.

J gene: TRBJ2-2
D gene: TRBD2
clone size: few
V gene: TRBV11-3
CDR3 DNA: TGTGCCAGCAGCCCTAGACTAGCGGGGAGCAACACCGGGGAGCTGTTTTTT
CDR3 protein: CASSPRLAGSNTGELFF

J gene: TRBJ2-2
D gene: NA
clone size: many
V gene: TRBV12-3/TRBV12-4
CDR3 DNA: TGTGCCAGCAGTTTAGTCAGGGGTTCCGGGGAGCTGTTTTTT
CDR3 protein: CASSLVRGSGELFF

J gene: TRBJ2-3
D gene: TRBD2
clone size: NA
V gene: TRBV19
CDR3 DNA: TGTGCCAGTAGAACTAGCGGTTGGAACACAGATACGCAGTATTTT
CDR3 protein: CASRTSGWNTDTQYF

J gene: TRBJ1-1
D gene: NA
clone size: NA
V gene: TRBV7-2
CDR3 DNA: TGTGCCAGCAGCTTACGGGGGCTAGGACGTACGAACACTGAAGCTTTCTTT
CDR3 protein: CASSLRGLGRTNTEAFF

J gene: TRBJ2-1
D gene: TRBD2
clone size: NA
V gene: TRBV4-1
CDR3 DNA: TGCGCCAGCAGCCAAGAGGGGGGGGTTAATGAGCAGTGCTTC
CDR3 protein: CASSQEGGVNEQCF

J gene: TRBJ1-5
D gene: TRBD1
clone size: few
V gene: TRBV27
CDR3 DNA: TGTGCCAGCAGTCCAGGACAGGGGACTCAGCCCCAGCATTTT
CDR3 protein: CASSPGQGTQPQHF

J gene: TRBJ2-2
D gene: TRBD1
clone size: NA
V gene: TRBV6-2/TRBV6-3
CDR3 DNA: TGTGCCAGCAGTTTACCGACAGGGGCGTACACCGGGGCGCTGTTTTTT
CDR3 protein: CASSLPTGAYTGALFF

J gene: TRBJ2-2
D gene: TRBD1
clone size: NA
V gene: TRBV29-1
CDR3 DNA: TGCAGCGTGGGGGACAGGGTGAACACCGGGGAGCTGTTTTTT
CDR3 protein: CSVGDRVNTGELFF

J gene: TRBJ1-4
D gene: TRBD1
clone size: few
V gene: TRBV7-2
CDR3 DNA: TGTGCCAGCAGCATATATCCAGGGGGCTTTAATGAAAAACTGTTTTTT
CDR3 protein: CASSIYPGGFNEKLFF

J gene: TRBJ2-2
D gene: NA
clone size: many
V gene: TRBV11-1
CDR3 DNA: TGTGCCAGCAGCCTCATGAGGGGCGGGGTCCGGGAGCTGTTTTTT
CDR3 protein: CASSLMRGGVRELFF

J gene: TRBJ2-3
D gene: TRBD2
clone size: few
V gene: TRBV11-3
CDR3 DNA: TGTGCCAGCAGCTCCGGGACTAACCCAGATACGCAGTATTTT
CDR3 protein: CASSSGTNPDTQYF

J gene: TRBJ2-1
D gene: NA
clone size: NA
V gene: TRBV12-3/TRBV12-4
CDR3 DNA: TGTGCCAGCCGACCAAGCTCCTACAATGAGCAGTTCTTC
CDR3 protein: CASRPSSYNEQFF

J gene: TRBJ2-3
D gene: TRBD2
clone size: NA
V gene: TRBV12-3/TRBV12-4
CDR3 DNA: TGTGCCAGCACCCATGGCGGGGGAGCGGGAGATACGCAGTATTTT
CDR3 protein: CASTHGGGAGDTQYF

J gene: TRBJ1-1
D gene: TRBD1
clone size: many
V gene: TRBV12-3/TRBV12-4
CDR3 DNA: TGTGCCAGCAGTTGCAGGGGGTGCACTGAAGCTTTCTTT
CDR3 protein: CASSCRGCTEAFF

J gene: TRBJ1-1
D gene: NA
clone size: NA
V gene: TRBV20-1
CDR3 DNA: TGCAGTGCTAGTAGGGAGGTGGGATGGTCGGAAGCTTTCTTT
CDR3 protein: CSASREVGWSEAFF

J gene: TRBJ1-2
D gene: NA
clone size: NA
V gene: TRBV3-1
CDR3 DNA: TGTGCCAGCAGCCCCGTCCCGGAGTCAACCGGCTACACCTTC
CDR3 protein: CASSPVPESTGYTF

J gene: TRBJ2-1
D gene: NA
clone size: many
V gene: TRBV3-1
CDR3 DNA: TGTGCCAGCAGCCAAGATCGCGGCCCAGCCTACAATGAGCAGTTCTTC
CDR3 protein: CASSQDRGPAYNEQFF

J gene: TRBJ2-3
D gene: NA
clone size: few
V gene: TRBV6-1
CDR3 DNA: TGTGCCAGCAGTCAATTTAAAAGCGGGGATACGCAGTATTTT
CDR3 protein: CASSQFKSGDTQYF

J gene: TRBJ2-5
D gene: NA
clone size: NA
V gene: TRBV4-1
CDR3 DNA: TGCGCCAGCAGCCAAGATTGGCGACTACTCGTCTTC
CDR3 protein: CASSQDWRLLVF

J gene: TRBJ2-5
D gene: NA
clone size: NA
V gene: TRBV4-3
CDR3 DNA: TGCGCCAGCAGCCAAGACTTCCGGGGGCCAGAGACCCAGTACTTC
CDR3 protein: CASSQDFRGPETQYF

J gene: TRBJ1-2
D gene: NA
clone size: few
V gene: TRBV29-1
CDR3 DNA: TGCAGCGTTGCCCTACTCGACGGACACGGCTACACCTTC
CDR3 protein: CSVALLDGHGYTF

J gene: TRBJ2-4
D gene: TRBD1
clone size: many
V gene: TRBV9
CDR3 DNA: TGTGCCAGCAGCGTAGCATCACCGCACTACATTGGGACAGCCGTGAGCATTCAGTACTTC
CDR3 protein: CASSVASPHYIGTAVSIQYF

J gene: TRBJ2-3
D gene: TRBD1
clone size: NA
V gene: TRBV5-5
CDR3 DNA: TGTGCCAGCAGCAAAACCGGGACAGGGACCACAGATACGCAGTATTTT
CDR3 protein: CASSKTGTGTTDTQYF

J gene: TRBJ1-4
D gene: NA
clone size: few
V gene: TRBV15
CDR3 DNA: TGTGCCACCAGCTTTCCGGGGAAGGGTGAAAAACTGTTTTTT
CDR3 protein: CATSFPGKGEKLFF

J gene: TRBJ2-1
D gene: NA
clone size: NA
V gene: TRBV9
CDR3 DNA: TGTGCCAGCAGCGGCAGTGGGGGTATCCATGAGCAGTTCTTC
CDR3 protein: CASSGSGGIHEQFF

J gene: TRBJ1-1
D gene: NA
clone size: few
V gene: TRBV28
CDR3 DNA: TGTGCCAGCAGGCGGACCTCGGGGAGTACTGAAGCTTTCTTT
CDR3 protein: CASRRTSGSTEAFF

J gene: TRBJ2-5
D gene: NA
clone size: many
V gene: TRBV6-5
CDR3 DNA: TGTGCCAGCAGTTACTCAGAGACCCAGTACTTC
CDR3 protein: CASSYSETQYF

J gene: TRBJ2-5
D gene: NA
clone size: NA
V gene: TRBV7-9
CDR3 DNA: TGTGCCAGCAGCCCTGGACTATTCCTGGGGACCCAGTACTTC
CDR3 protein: CASSPGLFLGTQYF

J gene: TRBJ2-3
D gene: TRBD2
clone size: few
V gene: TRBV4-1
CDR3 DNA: TGCGCCAGCAAGAGCGGGGGCCACACAGATACGCAGTATTTT
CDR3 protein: CASKSGGHTDTQYF

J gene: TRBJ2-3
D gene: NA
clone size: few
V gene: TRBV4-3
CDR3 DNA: TGCGCCAGCAGCCCCCTGGGGGGAGGAGATACGCAGTATTTT
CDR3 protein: CASSPLGGGDTQYF

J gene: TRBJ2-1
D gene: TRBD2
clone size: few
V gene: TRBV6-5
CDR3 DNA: TGTGCCAGCAGTTACTCGAATCGGGGGGGTAATGAGCAGTTCTTC
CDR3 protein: CASSYSNRGGNEQFF

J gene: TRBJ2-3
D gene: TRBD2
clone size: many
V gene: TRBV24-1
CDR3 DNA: TGTGCCACCAGCGCGGGGGAGACAGATACGCAGTATTTT
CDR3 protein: CATSAGETDTQYF

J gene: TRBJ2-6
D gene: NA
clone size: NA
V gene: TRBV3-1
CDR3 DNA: TGTGCCAGCAGCCAAGGGACAGCTTCTGGGGCCAACGTCCTGACTTTC
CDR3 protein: CASSQGTASGANVLTF

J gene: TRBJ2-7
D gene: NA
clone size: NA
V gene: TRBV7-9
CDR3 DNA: TGTGCCAGCAGCCCCGGTAGGGTGAAGTACTTC
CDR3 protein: CASSPGRVKYF

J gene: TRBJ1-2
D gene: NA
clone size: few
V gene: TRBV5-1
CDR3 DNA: TGCGCCAGCAGCTTCGGGAGTAACTATGGCTACACCTTC
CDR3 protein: CASSFGSNYGYTF

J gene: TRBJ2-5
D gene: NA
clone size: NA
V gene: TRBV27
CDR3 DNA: TGTGCCAGCTCAACTATGGCGGCAGAGACCCAGTACTTC
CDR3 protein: CASSTMAAETQYF

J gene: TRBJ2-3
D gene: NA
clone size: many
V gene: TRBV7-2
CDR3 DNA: TGTGCCAGCAGCTTAGTAGCTTGGGATACGCAGTATTTT
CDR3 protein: CASSLVAWDTQYF

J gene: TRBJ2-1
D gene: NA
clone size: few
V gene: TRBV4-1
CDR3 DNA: TGCGCCAGCAGCCCCCATACGGGGCTTTCGTTCTTC
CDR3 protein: CASSPHTGLSFF

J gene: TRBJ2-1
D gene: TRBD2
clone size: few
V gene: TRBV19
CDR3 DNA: TGTGCCAGTAGTGCGGGGGGCGGATTCCCCAATGAGCAGTTCTTC
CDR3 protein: CASSAGGGFPNEQFF

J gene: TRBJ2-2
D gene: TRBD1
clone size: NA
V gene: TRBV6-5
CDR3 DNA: TGTGCCAGCAGTTACAAGGGACAGGGAAACGGGGAGCTGTTTTTT
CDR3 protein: CASSYKGQGNGELFF

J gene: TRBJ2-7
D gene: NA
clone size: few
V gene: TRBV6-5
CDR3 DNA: TGTGCCAGCAGCCTAACGCCCCAGCTAGCTCTCTCCTACGAGCAGTACTTC
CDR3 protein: CASSLTPQLALSYEQYF

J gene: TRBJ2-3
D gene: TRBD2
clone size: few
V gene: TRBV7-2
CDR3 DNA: TGTGCCAGCAGCTTAGCCAATCAGGCGGGGGGGTTCACAGATACGCAGTATTTT
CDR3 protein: CASSLANQAGGFTDTQYF

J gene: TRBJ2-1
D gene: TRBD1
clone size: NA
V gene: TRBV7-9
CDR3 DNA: TGTGCCAGCAGCGCCGGACAGGGTGCTATCAATGAGCAGTTCTTC
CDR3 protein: CASSAGQGAINEQFF

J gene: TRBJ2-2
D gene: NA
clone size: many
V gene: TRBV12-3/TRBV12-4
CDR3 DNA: TGTGCCAGCAGTCCGAAAGGGGGGACCGGGGAGCTGTTTTTT
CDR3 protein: CASSPKGGTGELFF

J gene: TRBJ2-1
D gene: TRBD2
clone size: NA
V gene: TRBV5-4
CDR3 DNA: TGTGCCAGCAGCATAGCGGGGGGGCCGAGTAATGAGCAGTTCTTC
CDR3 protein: CASSIAGGPSNEQFF

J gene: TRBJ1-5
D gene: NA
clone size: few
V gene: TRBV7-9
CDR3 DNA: TGTGCCAGCAGCGGAGCGGGCGCCTATAGCAATCAGCCCCAGCATTTT
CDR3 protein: CASSGAGAYSNQPQHF

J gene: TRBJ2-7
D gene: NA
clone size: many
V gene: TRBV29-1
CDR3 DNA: TGCAGCGCAACTCACCACGACGAGCAGTACTTC
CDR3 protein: CSATHHDEQYF

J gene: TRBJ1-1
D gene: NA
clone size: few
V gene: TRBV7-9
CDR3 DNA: TGTGCCAGCAGCCTATCAGGGAGAGTTGAAGCTTTCTTT
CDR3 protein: CASSLSGRVEAFF

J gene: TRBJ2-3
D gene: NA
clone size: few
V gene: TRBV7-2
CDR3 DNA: TGTGCCAGCAGCTTTCTACAAAGGGAACCCACAGATACGCAGTATTTT
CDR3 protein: CASSFLQREPTDTQYF

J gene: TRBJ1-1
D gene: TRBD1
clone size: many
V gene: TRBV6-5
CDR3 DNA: TGTGCCAGCAGTTTCTCCCCGGGACAGCGCATGAACACTGAAGCTTTCTTT
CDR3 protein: CASSFSPGQRMNTEAFF

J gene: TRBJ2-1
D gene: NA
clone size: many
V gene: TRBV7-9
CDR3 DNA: TGTGCCAGCAGCCGGAGCGGGTACAATGAGCAGTTCTTC
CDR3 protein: CASSRSGYNEQFF